The following is a TCR beta chain sequence with its context. Its matching antigen is unknown. Time point here: neoterminal ileum biopsy at postoperative endoscopy, about 6 months after surgery. This entry is derived from a study of T cell repertoires in ileal Crohn's disease. The data were produced by immunoSEQ multiplex PCR, yet TCRdb's version contains in-frame clones alone and is incomplete. The sample consists of about 13,000 clones, around four fifths of them appearing once. The CDR3 length is 16 residues. V lost 1 base and J lost 4; bases outside the gene matches: 7. Germline V gives CDR1 MGHRA, CDR2 YSYEKL. General study points: High-frequency clones were more common in sorted CD8 than CD4 cells.

The rearrangement joins TRBV4-1 to TRBJ1-5; 7 bases map to TRBD1. What was sequenced was ileal tissue. This sequence originates from an adult with Crohn's disease. In nucleotides, the CDR3 is TGCGCCAGCAGCCAAGTTAGGGGGACAGAAAATCAGCCCCAGCATTTT. It translates to CASSQVRGTENQPQHF.